The sequence of this T cell receptor beta chain was determined in a study of blood T cell repertoires in COVID-19. The CDR3 covers 15 residues. CDR1 is SEHNR, CDR2 FQNEAQ, per germline (reference sequence). V was cut by 6 bases and J by 2 bases, with 13 bases left in between. Here immunoSEQ multiplex PCR was the method, and the copy in TCRdb shows in-frame clones only, minus some. The sample holds under 200,000 clones; around 89% are singletons and the top ten take under 6.5%. This TCR came from a man between 35 and 55 years old with active or convalescent COVID-19. Material: peripheral blood. The genes are TRBV7-9 and TRBJ1-4, with D unresolved. The CDR3 is CASRPQVSTNEKLFF. The DNA of the CDR3 is TGTGCCAGCAGGCCCCAGGTTTCGACTAATGAAAAACTGTTTTTT.